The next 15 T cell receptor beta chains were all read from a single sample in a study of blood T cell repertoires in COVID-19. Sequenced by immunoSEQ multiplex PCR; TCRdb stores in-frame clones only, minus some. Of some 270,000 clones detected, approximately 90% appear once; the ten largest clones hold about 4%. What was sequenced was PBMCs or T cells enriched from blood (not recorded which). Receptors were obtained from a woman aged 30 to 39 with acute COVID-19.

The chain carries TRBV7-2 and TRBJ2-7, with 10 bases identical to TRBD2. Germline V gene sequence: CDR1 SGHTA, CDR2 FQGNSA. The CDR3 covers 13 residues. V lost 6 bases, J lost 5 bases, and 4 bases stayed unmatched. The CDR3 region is CASRTSGYHEQYF. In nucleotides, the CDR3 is TGTGCCAGCAGGACTAGCGGGTACCACGAGCAGTACTTC.

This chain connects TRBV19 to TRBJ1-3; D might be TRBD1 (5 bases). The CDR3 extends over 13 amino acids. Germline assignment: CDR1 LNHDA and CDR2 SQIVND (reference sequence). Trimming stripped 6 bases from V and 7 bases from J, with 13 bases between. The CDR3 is CASRSPKGNTIYF. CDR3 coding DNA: TGTGCCAGTAGATCGCCTAAGGGGAACACCATATATTTT.

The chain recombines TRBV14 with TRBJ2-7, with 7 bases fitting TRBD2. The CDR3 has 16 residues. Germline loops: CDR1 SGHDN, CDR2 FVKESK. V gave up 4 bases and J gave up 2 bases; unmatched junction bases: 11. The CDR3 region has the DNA TGTGCCAGCAGCCCGATGGGGCTAGCGGACCCCTACGAGCAGTACTTC. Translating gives CASSPMGLADPYEQYF. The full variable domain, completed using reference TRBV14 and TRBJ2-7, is EAGVTQFPSHSVIEKGQTVTLRCDPISGHDNLYWYRRVMGKEIKFLLHFVKESKQDESGMPNNRFLAERTGGTYSTLKVQPAELEDSGVYFCASSPMGLADPYEQYFGPGTRLTVT.

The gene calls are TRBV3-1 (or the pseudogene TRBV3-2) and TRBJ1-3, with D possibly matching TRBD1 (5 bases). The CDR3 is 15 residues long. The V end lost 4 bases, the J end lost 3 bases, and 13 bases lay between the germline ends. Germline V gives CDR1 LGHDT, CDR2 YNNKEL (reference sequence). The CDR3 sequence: CASSPHRFDGNTIYF. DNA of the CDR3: TGTGCCAGCAGCCCCCACAGGTTTGATGGAAACACCATATATTTT.

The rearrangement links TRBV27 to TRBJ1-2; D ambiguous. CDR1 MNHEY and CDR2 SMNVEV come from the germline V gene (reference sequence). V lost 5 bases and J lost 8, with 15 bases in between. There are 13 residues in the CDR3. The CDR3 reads CASSDQAIGGYTF. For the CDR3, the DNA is TGTGCCAGCAGTGATCAGGCGATCGGAGGCTACACCTTC.

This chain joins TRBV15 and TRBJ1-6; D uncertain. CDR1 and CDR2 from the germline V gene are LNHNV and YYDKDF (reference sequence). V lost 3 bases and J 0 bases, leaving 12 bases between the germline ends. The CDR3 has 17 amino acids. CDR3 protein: CATSRRAASSYNSPLHF. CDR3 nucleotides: TGTGCCACCAGCAGGAGGGCCGCGAGCTCCTATAATTCACCCCTCCACTTT.

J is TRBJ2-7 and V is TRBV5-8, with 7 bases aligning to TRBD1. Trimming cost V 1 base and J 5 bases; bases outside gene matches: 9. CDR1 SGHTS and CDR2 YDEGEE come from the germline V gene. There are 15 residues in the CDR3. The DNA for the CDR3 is TGTGCCAGCAGCTTGTGGAACCAAGGGGGCCACGAGCAGTACTTC. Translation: CASSLWNQGGHEQYF.

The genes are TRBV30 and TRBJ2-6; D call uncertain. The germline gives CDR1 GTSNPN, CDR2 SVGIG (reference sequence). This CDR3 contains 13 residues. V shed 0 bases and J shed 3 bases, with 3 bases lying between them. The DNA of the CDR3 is TGTGCCTGGAGTGTTATTGGGGCCAACGTCCTGACTTTC. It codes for CAWSVIGANVLTF.

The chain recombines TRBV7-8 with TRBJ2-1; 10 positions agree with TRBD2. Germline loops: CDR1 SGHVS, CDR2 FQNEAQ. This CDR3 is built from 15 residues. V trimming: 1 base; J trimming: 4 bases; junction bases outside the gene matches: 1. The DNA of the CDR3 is TGTGCCAGCAGCTTAGGGACTAGCGGTTACAATGAGCAGTTCTTC. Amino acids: CASSLGTSGYNEQFF.

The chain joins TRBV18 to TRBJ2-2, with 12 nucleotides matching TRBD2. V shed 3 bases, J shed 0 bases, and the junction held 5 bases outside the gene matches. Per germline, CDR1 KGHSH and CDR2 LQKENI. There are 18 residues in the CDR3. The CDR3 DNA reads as TGTGCCAGCTCACCTCAACTAGCGGGAGGCGCGAACACCGGGGAGCTGTTTTTT. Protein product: CASSPQLAGGANTGELFF.

The CDR3 loop is CASSTTGGVLGTQYF. The CDR3 DNA is TGTGCCAGCAGCACGACAGGGGGGGTGTTGGGTACGCAGTATTTT. The chain uses TRBV12-1 and TRBJ2-3; no DNA check was done on the table's D call, TRBD1. TRBV12-1 is a pseudogene segment. The CDR3 length is 15 residues.

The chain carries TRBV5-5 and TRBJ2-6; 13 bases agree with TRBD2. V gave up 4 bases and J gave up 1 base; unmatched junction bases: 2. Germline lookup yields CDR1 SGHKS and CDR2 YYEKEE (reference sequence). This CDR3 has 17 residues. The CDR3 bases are TGTGCCAGCAGCCTGGGACTAGCGGGATCTGGGGCCAACGTCCTGACTTTC. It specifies CASSLGLAGSGANVLTF.

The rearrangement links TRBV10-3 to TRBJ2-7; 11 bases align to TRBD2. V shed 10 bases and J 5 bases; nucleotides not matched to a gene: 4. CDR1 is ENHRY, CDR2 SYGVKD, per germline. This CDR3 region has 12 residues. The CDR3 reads CATTSGSNEQYF. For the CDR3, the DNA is TGTGCCACCACTAGCGGGAGCAACGAGCAGTACTTC.

The CDR3 coding sequence is TGTGCCAGCAGCGAGAGTAGGGGGTCCTACGAGCAGTACTTC. Protein product: CASSESRGSYEQYF. The chain joins TRBV28 to TRBJ2-7; maybe TRBD1 (6 bases). V was clipped by 6 bases and J by 1 base, with 13 bases between them. Germline V gene data show CDR1 as MDHEN and CDR2 as SYDVKM. This CDR3 spans 14 amino acids.

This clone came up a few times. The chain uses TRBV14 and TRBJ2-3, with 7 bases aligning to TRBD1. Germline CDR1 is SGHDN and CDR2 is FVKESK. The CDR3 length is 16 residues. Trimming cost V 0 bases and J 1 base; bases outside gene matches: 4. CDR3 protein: CASSQDPGTGTDTQYF. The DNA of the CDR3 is TGTGCCAGCAGCCAAGATCCCGGGACAGGCACAGATACGCAGTATTTT.